This T cell receptor (beta chain) was documented in a study of tumor-infiltrating lymphocytes in primary liver carcinoma. The wider study: Patients of both sexes were 30 to 69 years old. Tumors were stage T1-T3 N0M0, about 4 to 10 cm across.

Study results and caveats: The use of bulk unsorted samples meant that CD4+ and CD8+ repertoires were not compared. Tumor-adjacent and tumor-blood pairs showed less overlap than tumor region pairs.

Germline DNA was also extracted, with blood RNA taken from unsorted whole blood. From germline, CDR1 is SGHAT and CDR2 FQNNGV. CDR3 length: 14 residues. Priming with a constant-region primer yielded TCR beta cDNA from roughly 500 ng total RNA. Slightly modified ARM-PCR served as the procedure for the TCR beta libraries. These libraries came from three rounds of nested multiplex PCR. For about 11 cycles apiece, the opening two PCR rounds ran with TRBV1-TRBV30 forward primers and a C-beta reverse primer. TCRdb re-analysed the multiplex PCR reads in MiXCR, keeping a single row per CDR3 protein. This table has over 250,000 distinct CDR3 sequences, around three fifths appearing once. This clonotype was found once. Antigen specificity is unknown. A much larger clonotype is one base distant, so this may be a read error.

The chain carries TRBV11-2 and TRBJ2-3, with 9 bases identical to TRBD1. Specimen: peripheral blood. The TCR sequence derives from a woman aged 30 to 39 with primary liver carcinoma and hepatitis B virus infection. The DNA for the CDR3 is TGTGCCAGCAGCTCTTCCGACAGGGGGGATATGCAGTATTTT. Protein product: CASSSSDRGDMQYF.